A selection of T cell receptor beta chains follows, all from one sample in a study of blood T cell repertoires in COVID-19. Profiled with immunoSEQ multiplex PCR; TCRdb holds only in-frame clones, not every one. In the table there are almost 400,000 clones, 70% to 90% of which are singletons. The sample was peripheral blood. The receptors were sampled from a woman between 55 and 75 years old with COVID-19, enrolled during active disease. The CDR3 runs from the conserved cysteine through the conserved F or W. D genes are given only for firm matches. Clone size is stated in some rows and not others, as once, few, many or a class when expanded.

size: .; J: TRBJ2-1; D: .; V: TRBV11-1; CDR3: CASSLEGGSVNEQFF
size: .; J: TRBJ1-6; D: .; V: TRBV9; CDR3: CASSVLTYNSPLHF
size: .; J: TRBJ2-2; D: TRBD1; V: TRBV27; CDR3: CASRPRQGAKSGRNTGELFF
size: .; J: TRBJ1-2; D: TRBD1; V: TRBV18; CDR3: CASSPVLSGTAMVGYTF
size: .; J: TRBJ2-1; D: TRBD1; V: TRBV5-1; CDR3: CASSLAGTVYNEQFF
size: .; J: TRBJ2-7; D: .; V: TRBV14; CDR3: CASSQDIRGYEQYF
size: .; J: TRBJ1-1; D: TRBD1; V: TRBV11-2; CDR3: CASSYSTGVTEAFF
size: .; J: TRBJ2-5; D: TRBD2; V: TRBV7-2; CDR3: CASSSSGESQYF
size: .; J: TRBJ2-2; D: .; V: TRBV19; CDR3: CATNRGYTGELFF
size: .; J: TRBJ2-1; D: TRBD2; V: TRBV9; CDR3: CASSLPGGSNEQFF
size: .; J: TRBJ2-2; D: .; V: TRBV7-2; CDR3: CASTASPTVTGELFF
size: .; J: TRBJ1-5; D: .; V: TRBV2; CDR3: CASSVTGGGVQPQHF
size: .; J: TRBJ1-2; D: .; V: TRBV5-4; CDR3: CASSHTTNYGYTF
size: .; J: TRBJ1-2; D: .; V: TRBV5-1; CDR3: CASSLGGPGELRGYTF
size: once; J: TRBJ1-2; D: .; V: TRBV7-9; CDR3: CASSPNSGNYGYTF
size: .; J: TRBJ2-7; D: TRBD1; V: TRBV9; CDR3: CASSVGGQGGPYEQYF
size: .; J: TRBJ2-5; D: .; V: TRBV7-9; CDR3: CASSLRQETQYF
size: .; J: TRBJ2-3; D: TRBD1; V: TRBV7-9; CDR3: CASSLWQGARDTQYF
size: few; J: TRBJ2-2; D: .; V: TRBV3-1/TRBV3-2; CDR3: CASSPRSGSNTGELFF
size: .; J: TRBJ1-2; D: TRBD1; V: TRBV10-1; CDR3: CASSEGQAYGYTF
size: once; J: TRBJ1-2; D: TRBD1; V: TRBV6-5; CDR3: CASSLNRDRGRVYTF
size: .; J: TRBJ1-2; D: .; V: TRBV4-2; CDR3: CASSQDRTSAGWTF
size: .; J: TRBJ2-2; D: .; V: TRBV27; CDR3: CASAGTGELFF
size: .; J: TRBJ1-2; D: .; V: TRBV5-1; CDR3: CASSLAGHAEGYTF
size: .; J: TRBJ2-2; D: .; V: TRBV11-2; CDR3: CASSPGVGNTGELFF
size: .; J: TRBJ1-2; D: .; V: TRBV28; CDR3: CASSLNGLNYGYTF
size: .; J: TRBJ2-7; D: TRBD2; V: TRBV11-2; CDR3: CASRTRPSGAAYEQYF
size: .; J: TRBJ1-1; D: .; V: TRBV3-1/TRBV3-2; CDR3: CASSQDASMNTEAFF
size: .; J: TRBJ1-1; D: TRBD1; V: TRBV7-9; CDR3: CASSFGQGAGAFF
size: .; J: TRBJ1-1; D: .; V: TRBV15; CDR3: CATSRGFQLMNTEAFF
size: .; J: TRBJ1-1; D: TRBD1; V: TRBV3-1/TRBV3-2; CDR3: CASSRQGGKAFF
size: .; J: TRBJ1-5; D: .; V: TRBV2; CDR3: CASRARPGQPQHF
size: .; J: TRBJ1-5; D: TRBD1; V: TRBV28; CDR3: CASSPGTANQPQHF
size: .; J: TRBJ1-2; D: .; V: TRBV9; CDR3: CASSAGAGYGYTF
size: once; J: TRBJ2-7; D: TRBD1; V: TRBV4-1; CDR3: CASSQGTGTTYEQYF
size: .; J: TRBJ1-2; D: .; V: TRBV19; CDR3: CASTRRGGYYGYTF
size: few; J: TRBJ1-5; D: .; V: TRBV15; CDR3: CATSKGRGWGNQPQHF
size: .; J: TRBJ2-5; D: .; V: TRBV13; CDR3: CASSERGTQETQYF
size: .; J: TRBJ2-3; D: .; V: TRBV7-9; CDR3: CASRGTLSTDTQYF
size: .; J: TRBJ2-5; D: .; V: TRBV12-5; CDR3: CASARDLGGETQYF
size: few; J: TRBJ2-2; D: TRBD2; V: TRBV7-6; CDR3: CASSRGGSWAGELFF
size: .; J: TRBJ2-3; D: TRBD1; V: TRBV5-8; CDR3: CASRHGTGAFTDTQYF
size: .; J: TRBJ2-7; D: .; V: TRBV18; CDR3: CASSHGGGYEQYF
size: once; J: TRBJ1-5; D: .; V: TRBV2; CDR3: CASSYRENQPQHF
size: .; J: TRBJ2-2; D: .; V: TRBV7-9; CDR3: CASSLYGGTETGELFF
size: .; J: TRBJ1-5; D: TRBD1; V: TRBV6-6; CDR3: CASSHRQGSSYSNQPQHF
size: .; J: TRBJ1-2; D: .; V: TRBV27; CDR3: CASSLSGGKVGYTF
size: .; J: TRBJ1-1; D: .; V: TRBV18; CDR3: CASSPGLLPEAFF
size: .; J: TRBJ1-1; D: .; V: TRBV6-5; CDR3: CASSHGQTEAFF
size: once; J: TRBJ1-5; D: .; V: TRBV28; CDR3: CASSFRQGNSNQPQHF
size: .; J: TRBJ1-3; D: .; V: TRBV3-1/TRBV3-2; CDR3: CASSRSGENTIYF
size: .; J: TRBJ2-1; D: TRBD1; V: TRBV19; CDR3: CASIMTGRDEQFF
size: .; J: TRBJ2-3; D: TRBD2; V: TRBV7-8; CDR3: CASRRGLAGGLSTDTQYF
size: .; J: TRBJ1-1; D: TRBD1; V: TRBV10-3; CDR3: CAIKGQENTEAFF
size: .; J: TRBJ2-3; D: .; V: TRBV25-1; CDR3: CASSETWGGKGDTQYF
size: .; J: TRBJ2-1; D: .; V: TRBV5-1; CDR3: CASENGGPYNEQFF
size: .; J: TRBJ1-6; D: .; V: TRBV19; CDR3: CASSLTSSYSPLHF
size: .; J: TRBJ1-2; D: TRBD1; V: TRBV28; CDR3: CASSFPRTGDGYTF
size: .; J: TRBJ1-4; D: .; V: TRBV25-1; CDR3: CASSELGREKLFF
size: .; J: TRBJ2-5; D: .; V: TRBV10-3; CDR3: CAISESTGIRETQYF